The next 22 T cell receptor beta chains were all read from a single sample in a study of metastatic and nonmetastatic thyroid tumors. Patients were all untreated before their thyroid surgery. TCRdb reanalyzed the PCR reads via MiXCR. The sample includes roughly 64,000 clones, approximately 4.1% of them seen just once. The source material was blood. The receptors derive from a female donor with papillary thyroid cancer or a benign thyroid nodule (not recorded which). Some clones in this sample may be carry-over from other donors' samples.

This clone was observed a handful of times. A read error is possible here, since a much larger clone lies one base away. The chain links TRBV4-1 to TRBJ2-5; TRBD2 aligns across 11 bases. Germline V CDR1 and CDR2: MGHRA, YSYEKL. CDR3 size: 16 residues. Trimming cost V 4 bases and J 3 bases; bases outside gene matches: 7. The CDR3 loop is CASSREGLAVKETQYF. The CDR3 coding sequence is TGCGCCAGCAGCCGCGAGGGACTAGCGGTGAAAGAGACCCAGTACTTC.

Note on this clone: The junction shows a germline mismatch at one end, possibly a read error. V usage is TRBV28 and J usage is TRBJ1-6, with D maybe TRBD1 (6 bases). The CDR3 is 18 amino acids. CDR1 is MDHEN and CDR2 is SYDVKM in the germline V gene. The CDR3 is CASRLWGKGGGADSPLHF. The CDR3 DNA is TGTGCCAGCAGGTTATGGGGAAAGGGGGGAGGAGCGGATTCACCCCTCCACTTT.

The rearrangement links TRBV6-2 or TRBV6-3 to TRBJ2-1; TRBD1 is a possible D gene (5 bases). Trimming removed 6 bases at V and 0 bases at J, with 6 bases between. The germline V gene has CDR1 MNHEY and CDR2 SVGEGT. The CDR3 totals 13 residues. In nucleotides, the CDR3 is TGTGCCAGCAGCGGACACTCCTACAATGAGCAGTTCTTC. Translation: CASSGHSYNEQFF.

Ten or more counts support this clone. The V and J genes are TRBV30 and TRBJ1-5, with TRBD1 as a possible D gene (5 bases). V gave up 2 bases and J gave up 5 bases, with 22 bases separating them. This CDR3 comprises 17 residues. CDR1 and CDR2 (germline): GTSNPN, SVGIG (reference sequence). The CDR3 sequence: CAWSFKVVTRGDQPQHF. Here the CDR3 DNA reads TGTGCCTGGAGTTTTAAGGTCGTGACTCGGGGGGATCAGCCCCAGCATTTT.

This clone was observed many times. The rearrangement links TRBV7-9 to TRBJ2-7; 11 nucleotides match TRBD2. CDR1 and CDR2 (germline): SEHNR, FQNEAQ (reference sequence). The V segment lost 5 bases and the J segment 7 bases; nucleotides outside the gene matches: 13. The length of the CDR3 is 16 residues. The CDR3 nucleotides read TGTGCCAGCAGCCAACCCCTAGCGGGAGGTCCGGAGGAGCAGTACTTC. This sequence encodes CASSQPLAGGPEEQYF.

This clone appeared many times. The chain uses TRBV5-1 and TRBJ2-3, with D maybe TRBD2 (6 bases). This CDR3 has 16 residues. Per germline, CDR1 SGHRS and CDR2 YFSETQ. Trimming left V 1 base short and J 4 bases short, with 16 bases between. As DNA, the CDR3 is TGCGCCAGCAGCTTGTTCGCGGGAATGGAGGCAGATACGCAGTATTTT. Amino acid sequence: CASSLFAGMEADTQYF.

This clone was observed at least ten times. A much larger clone differs from this one at a single base, so this may be a read error. Because the CDR3 is missing its conserved closing phenylalanine or tryptophan, this is likely a read error. The chain joins TRBV19 to TRBJ1-2, with unresolved D. Germline V gene data show CDR1 as LNHDA and CDR2 as SQIVND (reference sequence). The V and J ends lost 1 base and 8 bases respectively, with 5 bases between them. This CDR3 has 11 residues. The CDR3 DNA reads TGTGCCAGTAGTATAGTAGAAGGCTACACCTCC. Protein product: CASSIVEGYTS.

In its sample, this clone was seen many times. The chain couples TRBV9 to TRBJ2-2, with 7 bases aligning to TRBD2. Germline V gene sequence: CDR1 SGDLS, CDR2 YYNGEE. V shed 3 bases, J shed 3 bases, and the junction held 11 bases outside the gene matches. CDR3 length equals 17 residues. The CDR3 protein is CASSAGAGAVYTGELFF. Written as DNA, the CDR3 is TGTGCCAGCAGCGCTGGGGCGGGAGCAGTCTACACCGGGGAGCTGTTTTTT.

This clone came up a few times. J is TRBJ2-3 and V is TRBV2; possible D gene TRBD2, 5 bases. CDR1 SNHLY and CDR2 FYNNEI come from the germline V gene. The CDR3 is made up of 12 amino acids. Trimming pared 6 bases from V and 6 bases from J, leaving 10 bases between. Written as DNA, the CDR3 is TGTGCCAGCAGAGAACGAGGGGATACGCAGTATTTT. Its protein product is CASRERGDTQYF.

This clone was found many times. V is TRBV19 and J is TRBJ1-5; TRBD1 is a possible D gene (6 bases). This CDR3 has 18 residues. Germline V gives CDR1 LNHDA, CDR2 SQIVND (reference sequence). Trimming removed 6 bases at V and 1 base at J, with 22 bases between. This chain's CDR3 is CASSFRPPGVESNQPQHF. The CDR3, as DNA: TGTGCCAGTAGCTTCCGCCCCCCAGGGGTGGAAAGCAATCAGCCCCAGCATTTT.

Comment on this clone: This may stem from a read error, because a much larger clone lies one nucleotide away. The genes are TRBV9 and TRBJ1-4; no clear D gene. Germline CDR1 is SGDLS and CDR2 is YYNGEE. CDR3 length: 15 residues. This CDR3 reads CAISPNQNPSEKLFF. CDR3 coding DNA: TGTGCCATCAGCCCCAATCAAAACCCCAGTGAAAAACTGTTTTTT.

The table lists this clone with a few counts. The V and J genes are TRBV27 and TRBJ2-5, with 10 bases identical to TRBD1. Per the germline V gene, CDR1 is MNHEY and CDR2 is SMNVEV (reference sequence). V was clipped by 6 bases and J by 8 bases; unmatched bases: 12. The CDR3 runs to 15 residues. CDR3 coding DNA: TGTGCCAGCAGACTAGTGGGACAGGGGACGAGTACCCAGTACTTC. Encoded protein: CASRLVGQGTSTQYF.

As for this clone: This may be a read error: a much more frequent sequence differs by one nucleotide. J is TRBJ1-1 and V is TRBV2, with D possibly TRBD1 on 6 matching bases. The V gene's germline CDR1 is SNHLY and CDR2 FYNNEI. V was shortened by 4 bases and J by 2 bases, with 8 bases between the two germline ends. The CDR3 is made up of 13 amino acids. In DNA, the CDR3 is TGTGCCAGCAGTGGACAGGTAAACACTGAAGCTTTCTTT. Amino acids: CASSGQVNTEAFF.

This clone was counted many times. This chain uses TRBV2 with TRBJ2-7, with 8 nucleotides matching TRBD2. The germline CDR1 and CDR2 sequences are SNHLY and FYNNEI. With V trimmed by 6 bases and J by 4 bases, 17 bases remained unmatched. The CDR3 has 17 amino acids. Written as DNA, the CDR3 is TGTGCCAGCAGGCCGGGGGGGGGAGGACGGGGGAAGTACGAGCAGTACTTC. It is translated as CASRPGGGGRGKYEQYF. The whole variable domain, filled in from reference TRBV2 and TRBJ2-7, reads EPEVTQTPSHQVTQMGQEVILRCVPISNHLYFYWYRQILGQKVEFLVSFYNNEISEKSEIFDDQFSVERPDGSNFTLKIRSTKLEDSAMYFCASRPGGGGRGKYEQYFGPGTRLTVT.

This clone was picked up many times. V is TRBV29-1 and J is TRBJ2-7; TRBD2 aligns across 12 bases. The CDR3 loop spans 18 amino acids. J gave up 7 bases and V 6 bases, and 22 bases lay outside the gene matches. Per germline, CDR1 SQVTM and CDR2 ANQGSEA. CDR3 DNA sequence: TGCAGCGTCGCCGGGGGGCTAGCGGGGGGGATCCTAGAAGGGGAGCAGTACTTC. It codes for CSVAGGLAGGILEGEQYF.

This clone was detected many times. The rearrangement uses TRBV5-4 and TRBJ1-1; D is unresolved. V lost 0 bases and J 1 base, leaving 7 bases between the germline ends. CDR1 is SGHNT and CDR2 is YYREEE in the germline V gene (reference sequence). This CDR3 comprises 14 residues. The CDR3 DNA sequence: TGTGCCAGCAGCTTGGCCGGAGCGAACACTGAAGCTTTCTTT. It translates to CASSLAGANTEAFF.

The V gene is TRBV28, the J gene TRBJ1-2; 8 bases are shared with TRBD1. The V segment lost 6 bases and the J segment 9 bases; nucleotides outside the gene matches: 15. This CDR3 comprises 15 residues. Looked up from germline, CDR1 is MDHEN and CDR2 is SYDVKM. The CDR3 coding sequence is TGTGCCAGCAGGTCCGACAGGGGCCGATTATATAGCTACACCTTC. Amino acids: CASRSDRGRLYSYTF.

This clone was counted a few times. CDR3 sequence: CASSLFGRTDTQYF. The DNA of the CDR3 is TGCGCCAGCAGCCTGTTCGGTCGCACAGATACGCAGTATTTT. The V gene is TRBV4-1, the J gene TRBJ2-3, with D unresolved. The germline V gene encodes CDR1 MGHRA and CDR2 YSYEKL. This CDR3 contains 14 residues. Trimming removed 4 bases from V and 1 base from J, with 9 bases in between.

A note on this clone: At one end the junction does not follow the germline gene, possibly because of a read error. The rearrangement links TRBV6-1 to TRBJ1-2; D uncertain. Per germline, CDR1 MNHNS and CDR2 SASEGT. This CDR3 is built from 14 residues. The CDR3 reads CAGSVRSPFRCYTF. The CDR3 region has the DNA TGTGCCGGCAGTGTCAGGAGTCCCTTTCGGTGCTACACCTTC.

There are a few counts of this clone. V and J are TRBV9 and TRBJ2-7; 11 bases are shared with TRBD1. The CDR3 extends over 15 amino acids. Germline CDR1 is SGDLS and CDR2 is YYNGEE. With 3 bases clipped from V and 3 bases from J, the junction kept 5 bases outside the gene matches. CDR3 loop: CASSAGTGGYYEQYF. As DNA, the CDR3 is TGTGCCAGCAGCGCCGGGACAGGGGGATACTACGAGCAGTACTTC.

This clone was counted between two and nine times. This may be a read error: a much more frequent sequence differs by one nucleotide. J is TRBJ2-7 and V is TRBV2; 7 nucleotides align to TRBD2. Losses at the gene ends were 6 bases for V and 5 bases for J; bases not matched to a gene: 16. Germline CDR1 reads SNHLY; CDR2 reads FYNNEI. The CDR3 loop spans 16 amino acids. The CDR3 loop reads CASSGAEAGVSHEQYF. In nucleotides, the CDR3 is TGTGCCAGCAGCGGGGCAGAGGCGGGAGTATCCCACGAGCAGTACTTC.

This clone was detected ten times or more. The chain carries TRBV4-1 and TRBJ2-1; tentative D call: TRBD1 (5 bases). Germline CDR1 MGHRA, CDR2 YSYEKL. The CDR3 loop spans 15 amino acids. V lost 4 bases to trimming and J lost 6 bases, with 16 bases between them. CDR3 residues: CASSRIRGASNEQFF. In DNA, the CDR3 is TGCGCCAGCAGCCGGATTAGGGGCGCATCCAATGAGCAGTTCTTC.